This TCR beta chain comes out of a study of response to subunit inactivated influenza vaccine. With respect to this clonotype: Its target is unknown.

The ends were cut back, 1 base at V and 8 bases at J, with 12 bases in the middle. This CDR3 has 14 residues. The V gene's germline CDR1 is KGHSH and CDR2 LQKENI. TCRdb recomputed calls from the RT-PCR reads with MiXCR, one row per CDR3 protein. This sample has over 750,000 distinct CDR3 sequences, with 21% found just once. Study results and caveats: It was suggested by the authors that few new T cells are recruited by each seasonal influenza vaccination.

This specimen was PBMCs from blood, taken 5 to 6 days after vaccination. J is TRBJ2-1 and V is TRBV18; D is perhaps TRBD2 (6 bases). The receptor was derived from a man aged 45-65 years who received an inactivated influenza vaccine. In DNA, the CDR3 is TGTGCCAGCTCACCACTGACTAGTGGCGATGAGCAGTTCTTC. It is translated as CASSPLTSGDEQFF.